These 25 T cell receptor beta chains originate from one sample sequenced in a study of CD8 T cell repertoires and HIV-1 epitope variants. These TCRs' antigens remain unknown. The table came from immunoSEQ multiplex PCR; TCRdb's copy has only in-frame clones and leaves some out. This sample has roughly 5,300 clones, with about 70% found just once. Material: cultured CD8+ T cells derived from PBMCs. Receptors were obtained from a male donor with HIV.

The J gene is TRBJ1-1, the V gene TRBV4-2, with D maybe TRBD1 (6 bases). CDR3 size: 12 residues. CDR1 LGHNA and CDR2 YNFKEQ come from the germline V gene. The V end was cut by 5 bases, the J end by 6 bases, with 10 bases between. The DNA for the CDR3 is TGTGCCAGCAGCTTTGAGGGGGCTGAAGCTTTCTTT. Translated, it gives CASSFEGAEAFF.

This chain joins TRBV9 and TRBJ2-2; D uncertain. This CDR3 comprises 15 residues. Germline V gives CDR1 SGDLS, CDR2 YYNGEE. V was trimmed by 1 base and J by 0 bases, leaving 7 bases between them. This CDR3 is CASSVLASNTGELFF. The CDR3 nucleotides read TGTGCCAGCAGCGTACTGGCATCGAACACCGGGGAGCTGTTTTTT.

This chain uses TRBV9 with TRBJ1-1; 8 bases fit TRBD1. V trimming: 0 bases; J trimming: 6 bases; junction bases outside the gene matches: 1. CDR3 length: 13 residues. Germline V lookup: CDR1 SGDLS, CDR2 YYNGEE. CDR3: CASSVVTGAEAFF. The CDR3 nucleotides read TGTGCCAGCAGCGTAGTGACAGGGGCTGAAGCTTTCTTT.

The chain employs TRBV7-8 and TRBJ2-7; 11 bases fit TRBD2. J gave up 3 bases and V 7 bases, and 5 bases lay outside the gene matches. The V gene's germline CDR1 is SGHVS and CDR2 FQNEAQ. The CDR3 covers 14 residues. The CDR3 nucleotides are TGTGCCAGCACCGTACTAGCGGGAGACTACGAGCAGTACTTC. Translation gives CASTVLAGDYEQYF.

The chain links TRBV4-2 to TRBJ1-1; D unresolved. Per the germline V gene, CDR1 is LGHNA and CDR2 is YNFKEQ. V lost 0 bases, J lost 4 bases, and 12 bases lay in between. The length of the CDR3 is 15 residues. CDR3 DNA sequence: TGTGCCAGCAGCCAAGATCCTCCGGGCCCCACTGAAGCTTTCTTT. Translated: CASSQDPPGPTEAFF.

This clone was picked up a small number of times. The chain combines TRBV4-3 with TRBJ2-6, with no clear D. The V and J ends lost 0 bases and 4 bases respectively, with 10 bases between them. The CDR3 sequence is 16 residues long. Germline V CDR1 and CDR2: LGHNA, YSLEER. The CDR3, as DNA: TGCGCCAGCAGCCAAGATTGGCAGGCCGGGGCCAACGTCCTGACTTTC. Protein sequence: CASSQDWQAGANVLTF.

The J gene is TRBJ2-2, the V gene TRBV7-8; D gene ambiguous. Germline loops: CDR1 SGHVS, CDR2 FQNEAQ. V dropped 5 bases and J dropped 2 bases, with 6 bases sitting between them. The CDR3 extends over 13 amino acids. The CDR3: CASSRLNTGELFF. CDR3 nucleotides: TGTGCCAGCAGCCGACTCAACACCGGGGAGCTGTTTTTT.

This clone was seen a few times. The V gene is TRBV5-8, the J gene TRBJ2-3; 10 nucleotides agree with TRBD2. The germline V gene has CDR1 SGHTS and CDR2 YDEGEE. With V trimmed by 4 bases and J by 2 bases, 7 bases remained unmatched. CDR3 size: 16 residues. The DNA of the CDR3 is TGTGCCAGCAGCCCTACTAGCGGGGTCGCCACAGATACGCAGTATTTT. Its translation is CASSPTSGVATDTQYF.

V and J are TRBV4-3 and TRBJ2-2; D possibly corresponds to TRBD1 (6 bases). The CDR3 is 16 residues long. CDR1 LGHNA and CDR2 YSLEER come from the germline V gene. V was clipped by 5 bases and J by 4 bases, with 17 bases between them. The CDR3 sequence is CASSFEGQGTTGELFF. The CDR3 DNA is TGCGCCAGCAGCTTTGAGGGGCAGGGGACCACCGGGGAGCTGTTTTTT.

V is TRBV11-1 and J is TRBJ1-1; the match to TRBD1 covers 9 bases. J was trimmed by 7 bases and V by 1 base; bases with no gene match: 4. Germline assignment: CDR1 SGHAT and CDR2 FQDESV (reference sequence). The CDR3 has 14 amino acids. CDR3 in DNA: TGTGCCAGCAGCTTAGAGGGGACAGGGTTTGAAGCTTTCTTT. Its protein product is CASSLEGTGFEAFF. Looking up the rest from reference TRBV11-1 and TRBJ1-1 gives the full variable domain: EAEVAQSPRYKITEKSQAVAFWCDPISGHATLYWYRQILGQGPELLVQFQDESVVDDSQLPKDRFSAERLKGVDSTLKIQPAELGDSAMYLCASSLEGTGFEAFFGQGTRLTVV.

In DNA, the CDR3 is TGTGCCAGCAGCTTGAAGGAGGCCTCAAACATTCAGTACTTC. Encoded protein: CASSLKEASNIQYF. The chain uses TRBV5-4 and TRBJ2-4; D is possibly TRBD2 (5 bases). Trimming removed 1 base at V and 6 bases at J, with 11 bases between. Germline V gene lookup returns CDR1 SGHNT and CDR2 YYREEE (reference sequence). CDR3 length equals 14 residues.

The chain has TRBV6-5 and TRBJ2-1; D might be TRBD1 or TRBD2, each matching 5 bases. The CDR3 covers 14 residues. From germline, CDR1 is MNHEY and CDR2 SVGAGI. Deletions cut 7 bases from V and 4 bases from J, with 14 bases between. The CDR3 protein is CASMGRPGYNEQFF. As DNA, the CDR3 is TGTGCCAGCATGGGGCGTCCGGGGTACAATGAGCAGTTCTTC.

This clone was detected once. The chain employs TRBV28 and TRBJ2-5; D may match TRBD1 or TRBD2 (5 bases each). The CDR3 contains 12 residues. Germline V CDR1 and CDR2: MDHEN, SYDVKM. Trimming took 6 bases from V and 14 from J, leaving 19 bases between them. CDR3 nucleotides: TGTGCCAGCAGGAAGGGGAAGTCCGGGGTTTACTTC. Translation gives CASRKGKSGVYF.

This clone was seen only a few times. The chain is built from TRBV19 and TRBJ1-5, with D possibly being TRBD1 (6 bases). Trimming cost V 1 base and J 7 bases, with 14 bases left between them. This CDR3 is 15 amino acids long. The germline gives CDR1 LNHDA, CDR2 SQIVND (reference sequence). CDR3 residues: CASSIGTGMRQPQHF. CDR3 in DNA: TGTGCCAGTAGTATAGGCACAGGGATGCGACAGCCCCAGCATTTT. Full variable domain (remainder filled in from reference TRBV19 and TRBJ1-5): DGGITQSPKYLFRKEGQNVTLSCEQNLNHDAMYWYRQDPGQGLRLIYYSQIVNDFQKGDIAEGYSVSREKKESFPLTVTSAQKNPTAFYLCASSIGTGMRQPQHFGDGTRLSIL.

This clone was counted only a few times. V is TRBV5-8 and J is TRBJ2-7, with TRBD1 matching over 8 bases. The V and J ends lost 4 bases and 3 bases, in that order; junction bases with no gene match: 15. The CDR3 runs to 17 residues. The V gene's germline CDR1 is SGHTS and CDR2 YDEGEE. The CDR3 DNA reads TGTGCCAGCAGCCCTTACGATCCGGACAGGGAATACTACGAGCAGTACTTC. Its protein product is CASSPYDPDREYYEQYF.

The chain combines TRBV4-3 with TRBJ1-1, with D perhaps TRBD1 (5 bases). CDR1 and CDR2 (germline): LGHNA, YSLEER. V was trimmed by 4 bases and J by 0 bases, leaving 9 bases between them. This CDR3 is built from 14 residues. CDR3 sequence: CASSPTAMNTEAFF. For the CDR3, the DNA is TGCGCCAGCAGCCCGACAGCAATGAACACTGAAGCTTTCTTT.

This clone was picked up a small number of times. The V call is TRBV20-1, the J call TRBJ2-7; unclear D gene. The germline CDR1 and CDR2 sequences are DFQATT and SNEGSKA (reference sequence). Between the trimmed V and J ends, which lost 6 bases and 3 bases, there was a span of 9 bases. There are 11 residues in the CDR3. Written as DNA, the CDR3 is TGCAGTGCCATGGCAGACTACGAGCAGTACTTC. Protein sequence: CSAMADYEQYF.

This clone has only a few counts. The gene calls are TRBV28 and TRBJ2-7; 11 bases match TRBD2. The germline CDR1 and CDR2 sequences are MDHEN and SYDVKM. The CDR3 is 15 residues long. The J segment lost 3 bases and the V segment lost 2 bases, leaving 3 bases of the junction unmatched. The CDR3 region is CASSLLAGGLYEQYF. CDR3 DNA: TGTGCCAGCAGTTTACTAGCGGGGGGTCTCTACGAGCAGTACTTC. The full variable domain, completed using reference TRBV28 and TRBJ2-7, is DVKVTQSSRYLVKRTGEKVFLECVQDMDHENMFWYRQDPGLGLRLIYFSYDVKMKEKGDIPEGYSVSREKKERFSLILESASTNQTSMYLCASSLLAGGLYEQYFGPGTRLTVT.

This clone was recorded a few times. The CDR3 here is CASSPLFGGSYEQYF. The CDR3 nucleotides are TGTGCCAGCAGCCCGCTCTTTGGGGGGTCCTACGAGCAGTACTTC. The V call is TRBV5-5, the J call TRBJ2-7, with a weak D call TRBD2 (6 bases). CDR1 and CDR2 (germline): SGHKS, YYEKEE (reference sequence). The CDR3 runs 15 residues. The ends were cut back, 4 bases at V and 1 base at J, with 15 bases in the middle.

This chain uses TRBV7-9 with TRBJ2-7; D is perhaps TRBD1 (6 bases). The CDR3 is made up of 16 amino acids. Germline loops: CDR1 SEHNR, CDR2 FQNEAQ (reference sequence). Trimming stripped 2 bases from V and 0 bases from J, with 14 bases between. The CDR3 loop is CASSLPPPGDSYEQYF. CDR3 nucleotides: TGTGCCAGCAGCTTACCTCCCCCAGGGGACTCCTACGAGCAGTACTTC.

This clone was seen a handful of times. The V and J genes are TRBV4-3 and TRBJ1-1; D perhaps matches TRBD1 (6 bases). The CDR3 is 16 residues long. Trimming stripped 0 bases from V and 1 base from J, with 12 bases between. CDR1 and CDR2 from the germline V gene are LGHNA and YSLEER. The CDR3 reads CASSQDGGQGNTEAFF. CDR3 coding DNA: TGCGCCAGCAGCCAAGATGGGGGGCAGGGGAACACTGAAGCTTTCTTT.

This clone was seen a single time. The V gene is TRBV11-2, the J gene TRBJ1-1; D perhaps matches TRBD1 (6 bases). This CDR3 has 16 residues. The germline V gene has CDR1 SGHAT and CDR2 FQNNGV. With 4 bases removed from V and 2 bases from J, the gap between germline ends came to 17 bases. CDR3 in DNA: TGTGCCAGCAGCTCAGGTTCTGAGACAGGCAACACTGAAGCTTTCTTT. Translating gives CASSSGSETGNTEAFF. Filled out from reference TRBV11-2 and TRBJ1-1, the complete variable domain reads EAGVAQSPRYKIIEKRQSVAFWCNPISGHATLYWYQQILGQGPKLLIQFQNNGVVDDSQLPKDRFSAERLKGVDSTLKIQPAKLEDSAVYLCASSSGSETGNTEAFFGQGTRLTVV.

This clone was recorded only once. The V gene is TRBV4-1, the J gene TRBJ2-3; 10 positions agree with TRBD2. This CDR3 region has 15 residues. V dropped 1 base and J dropped 5; count of bases not matched to a gene: 3. Per germline, CDR1 MGHRA and CDR2 YSYEKL. CDR3 region: CASSQAPSGGDTQYF. The CDR3 DNA reads TGCGCCAGCAGCCAAGCCCCTAGCGGGGGAGATACGCAGTATTTT.

V and J are TRBV2 and TRBJ1-3; D is uncertain. This CDR3 has 15 residues. From germline, CDR1 is SNHLY and CDR2 FYNNEI. Trimming left V 10 bases short and J 0 bases short, with 16 bases between. The DNA of the CDR3 is TGTGCCACCCGTCGCAGCAGCCCCTCTGGAAACACCATATATTTT. Protein product: CATRRSSPSGNTIYF. The complete variable domain, with remaining parts taken from reference TRBV2 and TRBJ1-3, reads EPEVTQTPSHQVTQMGQEVILRCVPISNHLYFYWYRQILGQKVEFLVSFYNNEISEKSEIFDDQFSVERPDGSNFTLKIRSTKLEDSAMYFCATRRSSPSGNTIYFGEGSWLTVV.

The chain is built from TRBV28 and TRBJ1-2; D is undetermined. This CDR3 spans 17 amino acids. Germline CDR1 is MDHEN and CDR2 is SYDVKM. The V gene lost 2 bases and the J gene lost 8 bases, with 24 bases spanning the gap. DNA for the CDR3: TGTGCCAGCAGTTTAAGTCAGGTTTTCCTCAGGTTCGAAGGCTACACCTTC. Residues: CASSLSQVFLRFEGYTF.